Listed here are 23 T cell receptor beta chains from one sample, sequenced in a study of identifying expanded T cells in peripheral blood. TCRdb keeps only in-frame clones here, not all; method: immunoSEQ multiplex PCR. The table has 90,000 to 100,000 clones, 70% to 90% seen once; the top ten hold approximately 5.2%. Sequenced sample: blood. The source of these receptors is a person aged 18 to 75 in good health.

This clone occurred once. V gene TRBV28 combines with J gene TRBJ2-1; D remains unclear. Germline assignment: CDR1 MDHEN and CDR2 SYDVKM. This CDR3 comprises 14 residues. The germline V and J ends were trimmed by 2 bases and 3 bases, with 8 bases remaining between them. CDR3 bases: TGTGCCAGCAGTTTAGGTGGGGTCTACAATGAGCAGTTCTTC. This gives the protein CASSLGGVYNEQFF.

This clone showed up just once. The rearrangement uses TRBV5-1 and TRBJ1-2; D remains unclear. The CDR3 extends over 14 amino acids. Germline CDR1 SGHRS, CDR2 YFSETQ. With 5 bases removed from V and 8 bases from J, the gap between germline ends came to 19 bases. Written as DNA, the CDR3 is TGCGCCAGCAGGATCGGCTGGCGGGAAGAGGGCTACACCTTC. Protein product: CASRIGWREEGYTF.

This clone was seen once. The rearrangement uses TRBV7-9 and TRBJ2-3; 7 bases map to TRBD2. With V trimmed by 8 bases and J by 0 bases, 17 bases remained unmatched. Looked up from germline, CDR1 is SEHNR and CDR2 is FQNEAQ (reference sequence). This CDR3 comprises 18 residues. CDR3 in amino acids: CASDLPLAGWSSTDTQYF. CDR3 DNA: TGTGCCAGCGACCTGCCGTTAGCGGGCTGGTCGAGCACAGATACGCAGTATTTT.

This chain connects TRBV15 to TRBJ1-5; no definite D call. Per germline, CDR1 LNHNV and CDR2 YYDKDF (reference sequence). Trimming took 2 bases from V and 1 from J, leaving 6 bases between them. The CDR3 is 14 residues long. CDR3 region: CATSRRVSNQPQHF. The CDR3, as DNA: TGTGCCACCAGCAGACGGGTGAGCAATCAGCCCCAGCATTTT.

The rearrangement uses TRBV18 and TRBJ2-2; D may be TRBD1 (5 bases). This CDR3 is built from 17 residues. Germline V lookup: CDR1 KGHSH, CDR2 LQKENI. Trimming stripped 2 bases from V and 6 bases from J, with 19 bases between. CDR3 loop: CASSPSDTITGSGELFF. In DNA, the CDR3 is TGTGCCAGCTCACCATCCGACACGATAACAGGTTCCGGGGAGCTGTTTTTT.

This clone was observed once. The V call is TRBV5-1, the J call TRBJ2-1; 9 bases map to TRBD2. The junction had 6 bases not matched to a gene; V was cut back by 3 bases and J by 5 bases. Germline CDR1 is SGHRS and CDR2 is YFSETQ. The CDR3 consists of 15 residues. CDR3 sequence: CASSYSSGTNNEQFF. The CDR3 DNA reads TGCGCCAGCAGCTATTCTAGCGGGACCAACAATGAGCAGTTCTTC.

The V call is TRBV6-1, the J call TRBJ1-2; a possible D gene is TRBD1 (5 bases). V was pared by 0 bases and J by 8 bases, with 22 bases between. CDR3 length equals 17 residues. CDR1 and CDR2 from the germline V gene are MNHNS and SASEGT. The DNA for the CDR3 is TGTGCCAGCAGTGAAGCCTCGATCGGGACCCGCGGTAAGGGCTACACCTTC. It translates to CASSEASIGTRGKGYTF.

The chain links TRBV27 to TRBJ1-4; 9 nucleotides match TRBD1. Losses at the gene ends were 5 bases for V and 7 bases for J; bases not matched to a gene: 11. Looked up from germline, CDR1 is MNHEY and CDR2 is SMNVEV (reference sequence). The CDR3 length is 16 residues. The CDR3 nucleotides read TGTGCCAGCAGTCCCGCCCGGCGGGACAGGGTTGAAAAACTGTTTTTT. As protein: CASSPARRDRVEKLFF.

The V gene is TRBV21-1, the J gene TRBJ1-5. TRBV21-1 counts as a pseudogene. The CDR3 spans 19 residues. CDR3 DNA sequence: TGTGCGGGGTCGGGGAAAAGCTCCTCCAAGGGTTCGCGGCGTCAGCCCCAGCATTTT. Translated: CAGSGKSSSKGSRRQPQHF.

This chain uses TRBV5-1 with TRBJ1-3; D call uncertain. Germline CDR1 and CDR2: SGHRS and YFSETQ. The CDR3 sequence is 15 residues long. V shed 1 base and J shed 0 bases, with 8 bases lying between them. The CDR3 is CASSLIGSSGNTIYF. The CDR3 region has the DNA TGCGCCAGCAGCTTGATCGGCAGCTCTGGAAACACCATATATTTT.

This chain joins TRBV5-1 and TRBJ1-4; D perhaps matches TRBD1 (6 bases). V lost 4 bases to trimming and J lost 7 bases, with 11 bases between them. The germline V gene encodes CDR1 SGHRS and CDR2 YFSETQ. The CDR3 covers 13 residues. The CDR3 bases are TGCGCCAGCAGCCAGGACAGTCCTGAAAAACTGTTTTTT. Translating gives CASSQDSPEKLFF.

A single count supports this clone. The V call is TRBV7-8, the J call TRBJ2-5; TRBD1 agrees at 9 bases. V lost 3 bases and J lost 4; bases outside the gene matches: 9. This CDR3 is 16 amino acids long. CDR1 is SGHVS and CDR2 is FQNEAQ in the germline V gene. The CDR3 DNA is TGTGCCAGCAGCTTGCTGGACAGGGGCCAAGGAGAGACCCAGTACTTC. Its protein is CASSLLDRGQGETQYF.

The chain links TRBV11-2 to TRBJ1-5; no definite D call. The length of the CDR3 is 13 residues. With 3 bases removed from V and 5 bases from J, the gap between germline ends came to 8 bases. CDR1 and CDR2 (germline): SGHAT, FQNNGV. The CDR3 reads CASSFRGHQPQHF. For the CDR3, the DNA is TGTGCCAGCAGCTTCCGCGGGCATCAGCCCCAGCATTTT.

The J gene is TRBJ1-5, the V gene TRBV6-5; 9 bases line up with TRBD1. J gave up 1 base and V 5 bases, and 3 bases lay outside the gene matches. CDR1 and CDR2 (germline): MNHEY, SVGAGI. There are 15 residues in the CDR3. The CDR3 sequence: CASSATGGSNQPQHF. The CDR3 nucleotides are TGTGCCAGCAGTGCCACAGGGGGCAGCAATCAGCCCCAGCATTTT.

This chain connects TRBV10-3 to TRBJ2-1, with 11 nucleotides matching TRBD2. The CDR3 spans 14 residues. Trimming cost V 11 bases and J 7 bases; bases outside gene matches: 10. Germline V lookup: CDR1 ENHRY, CDR2 SYGVKD. The CDR3 spells CASLGTSGMNEQFF. The CDR3 DNA follows: TGTGCCTCCCTAGGGACTAGCGGAATGAATGAGCAGTTCTTC.

V is TRBV9 and J is TRBJ2-5, with D uncertain. Trimming stripped 3 bases from V and 7 bases from J, with 13 bases between. The CDR3 covers 13 residues. The germline V gene encodes CDR1 SGDLS and CDR2 YYNGEE. The CDR3 loop reads CASSAKERRTQYF. CDR3 nucleotide sequence: TGTGCCAGCAGCGCGAAAGAAAGGCGGACCCAGTACTTC.

This clone appeared once. The chain is built from TRBV6-5 and TRBJ1-2, with D perhaps TRBD1 (6 bases). Trimming left V 7 bases short and J 1 base short, with 10 bases between. This CDR3 is 13 amino acids long. Germline V gene lookup returns CDR1 MNHEY and CDR2 SVGAGI. The CDR3 DNA reads TGTGCCAGCACCGCACAGGGTAACTATGGCTACACCTTC. Translated: CASTAQGNYGYTF.

J is TRBJ2-1 and V is TRBV11-3, with D unresolved. Germline V gene data show CDR1 as SGHNT and CDR2 as YENEEA. V was shortened by 3 bases and J by 9 bases, with 15 bases between the two germline ends. The CDR3 has 14 residues. Here the CDR3 DNA reads TGTGCCAGCAGCTTGGGAATGGAGCTCAGTGAGCAGTTCTTC. Protein product: CASSLGMELSEQFF.

The chain is built from TRBV29-1 and TRBJ2-5; possible D gene TRBD2, 6 bases. This CDR3 spans 11 amino acids. From germline, CDR1 is SQVTM and CDR2 ANQGSEA. V was cut by 4 bases and J by 5 bases, with 8 bases left in between. This CDR3 reads CSVGGEETQYF. DNA for the CDR3: TGCAGCGTTGGGGGGGAGGAGACCCAGTACTTC.

V and J are TRBV10-3 and TRBJ1-3; D is possibly TRBD1 (5 bases). Between the trimmed V and J ends, which lost 6 bases and 8 bases, there was a span of 8 bases. Looked up from germline, CDR1 is ENHRY and CDR2 is SYGVKD. There are 11 residues in the CDR3. The CDR3 region has the DNA TGTGCCATCAGGGGGCCGGACACCATATATTTT. Translating it yields CAIRGPDTIYF.

The chain carries TRBV19 and TRBJ1-2; TRBD1 is a possible D gene (5 bases). Germline V gene lookup returns CDR1 LNHDA and CDR2 SQIVND (reference sequence). The germline V and J ends were trimmed by 3 bases and 4 bases, with 15 bases remaining between them. The CDR3 sequence is 15 residues long. The CDR3 here is CASSMGTTGLYGYTF. For the CDR3, the DNA is TGTGCCAGTAGTATGGGGACCACCGGGCTCTATGGCTACACCTTC.

The genes are TRBV29-1 and TRBJ2-1; possibly TRBD2 for D (5 bases). The germline gives CDR1 SQVTM, CDR2 ANQGSEA. The CDR3 length is 14 residues. The V end lost 5 bases, the J end lost 0 bases, and 11 bases lay between the germline ends. Written as DNA, the CDR3 is TGCAGCGTTTTGACGGGGAGCTCCTACAATGAGCAGTTCTTC. Translated: CSVLTGSSYNEQFF.

J is TRBJ2-3 and V is TRBV5-4, with 7 bases matching TRBD1. The junction had 7 bases not matched to a gene; V was cut back by 4 bases and J by 2 bases. This CDR3 region has 15 residues. Germline CDR1 reads SGHNT; CDR2 reads YYREEE (reference sequence). CDR3 DNA sequence: TGTGCCAGCAGCCCAACAGGGGCGGACACAGATACGCAGTATTTT. It specifies CASSPTGADTDTQYF. Variable domain in full (rest from reference TRBV5-4 and TRBJ2-3): ETGVTQSPTHLIKTRGQQVTLRCSSQSGHNTVSWYQQALGQGPQFIFQYYREEENGRGNFPPRFSGLQFPNYSSELNVNALELDDSALYLCASSPTGADTDTQYFGPGTRLTVL.